What follows describes a single TCR beta chain. TCRdb reprocessed the reads with MiXCR, giving one entry per CDR3 protein. The profile shows 150,000 to 200,000 distinct CDR3 sequences, nearly 9.5% of them singletons. This sample was included in a study of T cell repertoires in cytomegalovirus infection. This CDR3 comprises 16 residues. V lost 5 bases to trimming and J lost 6 bases, with 20 bases between them. The germline CDR1 and CDR2 sequences are SEHNR and FQNEAQ (reference sequence). The clonotype was recovered from a human donor in good health (CMV status not recorded). Some clones in this sample may be carry-over from other donors' samples. V is TRBV7-9 and J is TRBJ2-1; weak D call: TRBD1 (5 bases). Sequencing was done on a sample of PBMCs. CDR3 sequence reads: CASSLIGVGPRNEQFF. The CDR3, as DNA: TGTGCCAGCAGCCTCATAGGGGTGGGCCCCCGCAATGAGCAGTTCTTC.